A single sample is the source of the 29 T cell receptor beta chains below, sequenced in a study of blood T cell repertoires in COVID-19. Only in-frame clones appear in the TCRdb table, and some are missing; sequencing was by immunoSEQ multiplex PCR. The sample lists fewer than 250,000 clones; about 88% were seen once. Sequenced input: peripheral blood. These receptor sequences come from a woman aged 35 to 49 with acute or convalescent COVID-19.

The chain carries TRBV6-4 and TRBJ2-1; 14 bases agree with TRBD2. The CDR3 is 19 residues long. Germline CDR1 reads MRHNA; CDR2 reads SNTAGT. The junction had 12 bases not matched to a gene; V was cut back by 2 bases and J by 6 bases. CDR3 residues: CASSDPGRLAGGLFNEQFF. The CDR3 DNA follows: TGTGCCAGCAGTGACCCGGGAAGACTAGCGGGGGGGCTTTTCAATGAGCAGTTCTTC.

The chain couples TRBV10-3 to TRBJ2-1; tentatively, D is TRBD2 (5 bases). Deletions cut 2 bases from V and 8 bases from J, with 7 bases between. Germline CDR1 reads ENHRY; CDR2 reads SYGVKD. This CDR3 spans 12 amino acids. The DNA for the CDR3 is TGTGCCATCAGTGAGGGAGGCGATGAGCAGTTCTTC. As protein: CAISEGGDEQFF.

The chain employs TRBV12-3 or TRBV12-4 and TRBJ1-2; no firm D call. CDR3 length equals 13 residues. The ends were cut back, 6 bases at V and 1 base at J, with 9 bases in the middle. CDR3: CASRSYSNYGYTF. The CDR3 nucleotides are TGTGCCAGCAGGAGTTACAGTAACTATGGCTACACCTTC.

Remarks on this clone: Other DNA variants within this sample encode the same CDR3. CDR3 in amino acids: CASSPSTDTQYF. The CDR3 DNA reads TGTGCCAGCAGCCCTAGCACAGATACGCAGTATTTT. This chain joins TRBV5-4 and TRBJ2-3; D gene uncertain. Germline-derived CDR1 and CDR2 are SGHNT and YYREEE (reference sequence). Trimming stripped 4 bases from V and 0 bases from J, with 3 bases between. The CDR3 has 12 amino acids. The full variable domain, completed using reference TRBV5-4 and TRBJ2-3, is ETGVTQSPTHLIKTRGQQVTLRCSSQSGHNTVSWYQQALGQGPQFIFQYYREEENGRGNFPPRFSGLQFPNYSSELNVNALELDDSALYLCASSPSTDTQYFGPGTRLTVL.

V is TRBV15 and J is TRBJ2-5; TRBD2 matches at 8 bases. The junction had 9 bases not matched to a gene; V was cut back by 0 bases and J by 3 bases. The length of the CDR3 is 17 residues. Germline-derived CDR1 and CDR2 are LNHNV and YYDKDF (reference sequence). The CDR3 sequence: CATSRDLRAGGKETQYF. The CDR3 DNA reads as TGTGCCACCAGCAGAGATCTCCGTGCGGGAGGAAAAGAGACCCAGTACTTC. Supplemented by reference TRBV15 and TRBJ2-5, the full variable domain reads DAMVIQNPRYQVTQFGKPVTLSCSQTLNHNVMYWYQQKSSQAPKLLFHYYDKDFNNEADTPDNFQSRRPNTSFCFLDIRSPGLGDTAMYLCATSRDLRAGGKETQYFGPGTRLLVL.

The genes are TRBV2 and TRBJ1-5; D not resolved. V dropped 6 bases and J dropped 4 bases, with 7 bases sitting between them. CDR1 and CDR2 (germline): SNHLY, FYNNEI. The CDR3 sequence is 12 residues long. CDR3 region: CASSPLNQPQHF. The CDR3, as DNA: TGTGCCAGCAGCCCTCTGAATCAGCCCCAGCATTTT.

The chain recombines TRBV2 with TRBJ2-3, with 10 bases that match TRBD2. Germline lookup yields CDR1 SNHLY and CDR2 FYNNEI. The J segment lost 8 bases and the V segment lost 1 base, leaving 9 bases of the junction unmatched. CDR3 length: 16 residues. CDR3 DNA: TGTGCCAGCAGTGAAGGGAGCGGGGGGGTAGGAGCTACGCAGTATTTT. Translation gives CASSEGSGGVGATQYF.

V and J are TRBV6-4 and TRBJ2-7, with D perhaps TRBD2 (5 bases). The CDR3 totals 16 residues. The V gene's germline CDR1 is MRHNA and CDR2 SNTAGT. V lost 0 bases, J lost 2 bases, and 14 bases lay in between. The CDR3 spells CASSDSKRKSPYEQYV. The CDR3 DNA follows: TGTGCCAGCAGTGACTCGAAGCGGAAAAGCCCCTACGAGCAGTACGTC.

V is TRBV7-9 and J is TRBJ2-5; no definite D call. Trimming removed 4 bases at V and 5 bases at J, with 11 bases between. Looked up from germline, CDR1 is SEHNR and CDR2 is FQNEAQ (reference sequence). The CDR3 length is 13 residues. CDR3: CASSYPPGETQYF. DNA for the CDR3: TGTGCCAGCAGCTATCCACCCGGGGAGACCCAGTACTTC.

This sequence joins TRBV27 and TRBJ1-1; tentative D call: TRBD1 (5 bases). Trimming removed 8 bases from V and 0 bases from J, with 13 bases in between. Germline V CDR1 and CDR2: MNHEY, SMNVEV (reference sequence). The CDR3 contains 14 residues. CDR3 loop: CASWTNRMNTEAFF. The DNA of the CDR3 is TGTGCCAGCTGGACAAACCGGATGAACACTGAAGCTTTCTTT.

The V gene is TRBV7-2, the J gene TRBJ2-3; TRBD1 aligns across 9 bases. The germline CDR1 and CDR2 sequences are SGHTA and FQGNSA. Germline trimming cut 3 bases from V and 6 bases from J; bases unmatched to any gene: 10. The length of the CDR3 is 16 residues. Here the CDR3 reads CASSFRQGGPRDTQYF. The DNA for the CDR3 is TGTGCCAGCAGCTTTCGACAGGGGGGCCCAAGGGATACGCAGTATTTT.

This chain uses TRBV7-6 with TRBJ2-7, with TRBD1 matching 8 bases. CDR1 is SGHVS and CDR2 is FNYEAQ in the germline V gene. The ends lost 4 bases at V and 4 bases at J; junction bases unmatched: 9. This CDR3 contains 15 residues. CDR3 sequence (DNA): TGTGCCAGCAGCTCCTGGACAGGGACGGGGTACGAGCAGTACGTC. Protein: CASSSWTGTGYEQYV.

DNA for the CDR3: TGTGCCAGTAGTATAATGGGTTGGGGGAGGGGAGCTTTCTTT. As protein: CASSIMGWGRGAFF. The V call is TRBV19, the J call TRBJ1-1; a possible D gene is TRBD1 (5 bases). The CDR3 has 14 amino acids. Deletions cut 2 bases from V and 10 bases from J, with 17 bases between. CDR1 is LNHDA and CDR2 is SQIVND in the germline V gene (reference sequence). The variable domain in full, with the rest retrieved from reference TRBV19 and TRBJ1-1, is DGGITQSPKYLFRKEGQNVTLSCEQNLNHDAMYWYRQDPGQGLRLIYYSQIVNDFQKGDIAEGYSVSREKKESFPLTVTSAQKNPTAFYLCASSIMGWGRGAFFGQGTRLTVV.

This rearrangement joins TRBV2 to TRBJ1-2, with a tentative D call TRBD1 (6 bases). V was pared by 2 bases and J by 0 bases, with 22 bases between. CDR3 length: 19 residues. Germline V gene sequence: CDR1 SNHLY, CDR2 FYNNEI. The CDR3 loop is CASSERAGGAAPTNYGYTF. The CDR3 DNA follows: TGTGCCAGCAGTGAACGAGCGGGGGGGGCAGCACCCACTAACTATGGCTACACCTTC.

This chain links TRBV30 with TRBJ1-2; D ambiguous. Germline CDR1 GTSNPN, CDR2 SVGIG (reference sequence). The CDR3 totals 17 residues. V lost 1 base, J lost 6 bases, and 24 bases lay in between. CDR3 bases: TGTGCCTGGAGTGGCCTTGGAGACCCCGGAGTAGGTGATGGCTACACCTTC. This codes for CAWSGLGDPGVGDGYTF.

V gene TRBV10-3 combines with J gene TRBJ2-3; TRBD2 aligns across 13 bases. After removal of 4 bases from V and 4 bases from J, the junction contained 2 bases not matched to a gene. CDR1 and CDR2 (germline): ENHRY, SYGVKD. The CDR3 has 15 amino acids. DNA for the CDR3: TGTGCCATCAGTGCACTAGCGGGGGGGGCAGATACGCAGTATTTT. Its translation: CAISALAGGADTQYF.

In this sample, this clone turned up once. This sequence joins TRBV6-6 and TRBJ1-2, with 10 bases fitting TRBD1. The germline gives CDR1 MNHNY, CDR2 SVGAGI (reference sequence). The CDR3 totals 16 residues. V lost 2 bases to trimming and J lost 6 bases; unmatched junction nucleotides: 9. The CDR3 loop reads CASSYHYMDRGDGYTF. In DNA, the CDR3 is TGTGCCAGCAGTTACCACTACATGGACAGGGGGGATGGCTACACCTTC.

The rearrangement joins TRBV5-6 to TRBJ1-1, with 9 bases identical to TRBD1. CDR1 SGHDT and CDR2 YYEEEE come from the germline V gene. The junction had 10 bases not matched to a gene; V was cut back by 4 bases and J by 3 bases. The CDR3 loop spans 16 amino acids. DNA for the CDR3: TGTGCCAGCAGCCCAACAGGGGGCGAGTTGGACACTGAAGCTTTCTTT. This encodes CASSPTGGELDTEAFF.

J is TRBJ2-1 and V is TRBV11-2; D not resolved. The germline V and J ends were trimmed by 0 bases and 0 bases, with 9 bases remaining between them. CDR3 length: 16 residues. In germline, CDR1 is SGHAT, CDR2 FQNNGV. CDR3 nucleotides: TGTGCCAGCAGCTTAGAACTTTCTCGCTCCTACAATGAGCAGTTCTTC. It specifies CASSLELSRSYNEQFF.

In regard to this clone: This CDR3 is also generated by other DNA sequences in the sample. This chain uses TRBV19 with TRBJ1-5; the D is unclear. Trimming removed 6 bases at V and 2 bases at J, with 8 bases between. Looked up from germline, CDR1 is LNHDA and CDR2 is SQIVND (reference sequence). CDR3 length: 13 amino acids. The CDR3 DNA reads TGTGCCAGTAGGTCCCGCGGCAATCAGCCCCAGCATTTT. Encoded protein: CASRSRGNQPQHF.

The chain links TRBV12-3 or TRBV12-4 to TRBJ2-1; perhaps TRBD2 as D (6 bases). The CDR3 has 13 residues. V was clipped by 6 bases and J by 1 base, with 7 bases between them. The CDR3: CASRRGSYNEQFF. The CDR3 region has the DNA TGTGCCAGCAGACGGGGGTCCTACAATGAGCAGTTCTTC.

The chain employs TRBV5-1 and TRBJ2-3, with TRBD2 identical over 11 bases. The germline CDR1 and CDR2 sequences are SGHRS and YFSETQ. V was pared by 4 bases and J by 1 base, with 5 bases of the junction left unmatched. The length of the CDR3 is 16 residues. This CDR3 reads CASSELAGAGTDTQYF. CDR3 sequence (DNA): TGCGCCAGCAGCGAACTAGCGGGGGCCGGCACAGATACGCAGTATTTT. The whole variable domain, remainder taken from reference TRBV5-1 and TRBJ2-3, is KAGVTQTPRYLIKTRGQQVTLSCSPISGHRSVSWYQQTPGQGLQFLFEYFSETQRNKGNFPGRFSGRQFSNSRSEMNVSTLELGDSALYLCASSELAGAGTDTQYFGPGTRLTVL.

V and J are TRBV19 and TRBJ1-1; no clear D. The germline V and J ends were trimmed by 6 bases and 1 base, with 9 bases remaining between them. The CDR3 runs to 13 residues. Germline assignment: CDR1 LNHDA and CDR2 SQIVND (reference sequence). The CDR3 coding sequence is TGTGCCAGTAGCGGGGTCACGAACACTGAAGCTTTCTTT. Its translation: CASSGVTNTEAFF. The variable domain in full, completed from reference TRBV19 and TRBJ1-1, reads DGGITQSPKYLFRKEGQNVTLSCEQNLNHDAMYWYRQDPGQGLRLIYYSQIVNDFQKGDIAEGYSVSREKKESFPLTVTSAQKNPTAFYLCASSGVTNTEAFFGQGTRLTVV.

Only one count was recorded for this clone. This sequence joins TRBV2 and TRBJ1-1, with TRBD1 matching 12 bases. There are 16 residues in the CDR3. V trimming: 4 bases; J trimming: 4 bases; junction bases outside the gene matches: 7. Germline CDR1 and CDR2: SNHLY and FYNNEI. CDR3 protein: CASSASRDRGPTEAFF. The DNA for the CDR3 is TGTGCCAGCAGTGCGAGCCGGGACAGGGGGCCCACTGAAGCTTTCTTT.

The rearrangement joins TRBV15 to TRBJ2-7; no clear D gene. Germline CDR1 is LNHNV and CDR2 is YYDKDF (reference sequence). The CDR3 contains 13 residues. V shed 1 base and J shed 6 bases, with 10 bases lying between them. CDR3 in amino acids: CATSRASSPEQYV. CDR3 nucleotides: TGTGCCACCAGCAGAGCTAGTAGTCCCGAGCAGTACGTC.

This chain uses TRBV24-1 with TRBJ2-5; perhaps TRBD2 as D (5 bases). With 1 base removed from V and 2 bases from J, the gap between germline ends came to 7 bases. The germline V gene has CDR1 KGHDR and CDR2 SFDVKD. This CDR3 is built from 14 residues. Written as DNA, the CDR3 is TGTGCCACCAGTGATTTCGGAGGTCAAGAGACCCAGTACTTC. Protein product: CATSDFGGQETQYF.

This clone showed up just once. The V gene is TRBV6-6, the J gene TRBJ2-7; 9 bases are shared with TRBD1. The V and J ends lost 6 bases and 11 bases, in that order; junction bases with no gene match: 11. This CDR3 is 13 amino acids long. In germline, CDR1 is MNHNY, CDR2 SVGAGI (reference sequence). CDR3 protein: CASRNGRTGVEYV. CDR3 nucleotides: TGTGCCAGCAGAAACGGAAGGACAGGGGTAGAGTACGTC.

The rearrangement uses TRBV27 and TRBJ1-1; unclear D gene. CDR3 size: 15 residues. Per the germline V gene, CDR1 is MNHEY and CDR2 is SMNVEV (reference sequence). V was trimmed by 4 bases and J by 0 bases, leaving 12 bases between them. CDR3 sequence (DNA): TGTGCCAGCAGTTCCACTTCACCCGTGAACACTGAAGCTTTCTTT. It translates to CASSSTSPVNTEAFF.

The J gene is TRBJ1-2, the V gene TRBV10-3; TRBD1 is a possible D gene (5 bases). Per the germline V gene, CDR1 is ENHRY and CDR2 is SYGVKD. Trimming stripped 6 bases from V and 6 bases from J, with 8 bases between. The CDR3 totals 11 residues. CDR3 coding DNA: TGTGCCATCAGGGACACTAATGGCTACACCTTC. Amino acids: CAIRDTNGYTF.